The subject of this entry is one T cell receptor (beta chain). The antigen remains unidentified. This sample stems from a study of cytomegalovirus exposure and HLA in healthy donors. Findings and caveats of the study: Testing in vitro showed a few CMV-associated chains specific for CMV antigens. Accurate prediction of most subjects' HLA-A and HLA-B alleles from TCR beta sequences was reported.

A multiplex PCR was run with 60 Vbeta primers and 13 Jbeta primers. The data were produced by immunoSEQ multiplex PCR, yet TCRdb's version contains in-frame clones alone and is incomplete. The data hold about 110,000 clones, with 69% observed a single time. V shed 3 bases and J 10 bases; nucleotides not matched to a gene: 5. The CDR3 contains 11 residues. Looked up from germline, CDR1 is DFQATT and CDR2 is SNEGSKA (reference sequence). Each donor's status was that of a healthy bone marrow donor. The gene calls are TRBV20-1 and TRBJ1-1; TRBD1 matches 7 bases. This clonotype was sampled from a woman in her 70s in good health and CMV-seropositive. Sequencing was carried out using PBMCs. The DNA of the CDR3 is TGCAGTGCTAGTCACAGGGGAGGAGCTTTCTTT. Amino acids: CSASHRGGAFF.